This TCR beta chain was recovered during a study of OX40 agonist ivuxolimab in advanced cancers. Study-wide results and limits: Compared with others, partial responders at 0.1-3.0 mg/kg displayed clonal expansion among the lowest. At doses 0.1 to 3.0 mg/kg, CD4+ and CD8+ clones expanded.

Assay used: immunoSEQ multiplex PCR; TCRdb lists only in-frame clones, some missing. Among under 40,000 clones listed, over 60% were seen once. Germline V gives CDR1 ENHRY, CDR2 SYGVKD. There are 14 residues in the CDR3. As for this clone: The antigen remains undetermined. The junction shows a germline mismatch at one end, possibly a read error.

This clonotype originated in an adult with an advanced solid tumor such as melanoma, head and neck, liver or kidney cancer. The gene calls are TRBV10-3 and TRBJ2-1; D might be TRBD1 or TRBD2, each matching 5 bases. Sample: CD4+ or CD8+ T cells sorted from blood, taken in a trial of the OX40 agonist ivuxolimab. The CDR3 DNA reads TGTGCCATCAGCGAGTTCGGGGCCAAGGATGAGCAGTTCTTC. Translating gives CAISEFGAKDEQFF.